These 18 T cell receptor beta chains were sequenced from one sample in a study of cytotoxic CD8 clonotypes in ibrutinib-treated CLL. Method: immunoSEQ multiplex PCR; TCRdb's copy keeps in-frame clones and lacks some. The table shows about 270,000 clones, with 70% to 80% occurring only once. The sample consisted of PBMCs, taken at disease progression, from a patient treated with ibrutinib. The receptors shown here come from a human donor with chronic lymphocytic leukemia.

The chain couples TRBV19 to TRBJ2-3, with 7 bases lining up with TRBD1. CDR1 LNHDA and CDR2 SQIVND come from the germline V gene (reference sequence). V trimming: 10 bases; J trimming: 4 bases; junction bases outside the gene matches: 5. CDR3 length: 12 amino acids. Here the CDR3 reads CATWTGPDTQYF. Written as DNA, the CDR3 is TGTGCCACCTGGACAGGTCCAGATACGCAGTATTTT.

J is TRBJ2-1 and V is TRBV19, with D possibly being TRBD1 (6 bases). Trimming shortened V by 4 bases and J by 4 bases, and 17 bases separated the two germline ends. This CDR3 is built from 16 residues. Germline CDR1 reads LNHDA; CDR2 reads SQIVND (reference sequence). The DNA for the CDR3 is TGTGCCAGTAGTAGAATAACCGGGACATTATACAATGAGCAGTTCTTC. Its protein product is CASSRITGTLYNEQFF.

J is TRBJ2-7 and V is TRBV4-1; 13 nucleotides align to TRBD2. CDR1 and CDR2 (germline): MGHRA, YSYEKL. After removal of 0 bases from V and 4 bases from J, the junction contained 6 bases not matched to a gene. The length of the CDR3 is 17 residues. For the CDR3, the DNA is TGCGCCAGCAGCCAAGATTCGGGACTAGCGGGGCTTTACGAGCAGTACTTC. The encoded protein is CASSQDSGLAGLYEQYF.

The chain couples TRBV5-1 to TRBJ2-7; D perhaps matches TRBD2 (5 bases). The CDR3 totals 11 residues. Trimming took off 2 bases at V and 6 bases at J, with 6 bases between the two ends. The V gene's germline CDR1 is SGHRS and CDR2 YFSETQ. For the CDR3, the DNA is TGCGCCAGCAGCTTCGGGGTCGAGCAGTACTTC. Amino acids: CASSFGVEQYF.

The rearrangement uses TRBV25-1 and TRBJ2-2, with 9 nucleotides matching TRBD1. J was trimmed by 3 bases and V by 3 bases; bases with no gene match: 8. This CDR3 spans 17 amino acids. Germline V gene lookup returns CDR1 MGHDK and CDR2 SYGVNS. CDR3 nucleotide sequence: TGTGCCAGCAGTGAGCCCCGGGACAGGGCTCACACCGGGGAGCTGTTTTTT. Translated: CASSEPRDRAHTGELFF.

In its sample, this clone was seen a few times. The rearrangement links TRBV5-6 to TRBJ2-5; D is possibly TRBD1 or TRBD2 (5 bases each). The V gene lost 0 bases and the J gene lost 4 bases, with 10 bases spanning the gap. CDR3 length equals 14 residues. From germline, CDR1 is SGHDT and CDR2 YYEEEE. In DNA, the CDR3 is TGTGCCAGCAGCTTGGAGACGGGGCTAGAGACCCAGTACTTC. Encoded protein: CASSLETGLETQYF. Supplemented by reference TRBV5-6 and TRBJ2-5, the full variable domain reads DAGVTQSPTHLIKTRGQQVTLRCSPKSGHDTVSWYQQALGQGPQFIFQYYEEEERQRGNFPDRFSGHQFPNYSSELNVNALLLGDSALYLCASSLETGLETQYFGPGTRLLVL.

This clone has only a few counts. The chain uses TRBV2 and TRBJ1-5; D gene unclear. Trimming took 2 bases from V and 2 from J, leaving 7 bases between them. This CDR3 is 14 amino acids long. Germline V gene lookup returns CDR1 SNHLY and CDR2 FYNNEI. CDR3 sequence (DNA): TGTGCCAGCAGTGAAATGGGCCGCAATCAGCCCCAGCATTTT. Its translation is CASSEMGRNQPQHF.

The chain uses TRBV2 and TRBJ2-5; 7 nucleotides align to TRBD1. V was pared by 6 bases and J by 1 base, with 2 bases of the junction left unmatched. The germline gives CDR1 SNHLY, CDR2 FYNNEI. The CDR3 is made up of 13 amino acids. The CDR3 protein is CASSRDSQETQYF. The CDR3 coding sequence is TGTGCCAGCAGCCGGGACAGCCAAGAGACCCAGTACTTC.

The chain links TRBV18 to TRBJ2-7; 7 nucleotides line up with TRBD1. The CDR3 spans 14 residues. Germline V gene data show CDR1 as KGHSH and CDR2 as LQKENI. After removal of 2 bases from V and 0 bases from J, the junction contained 1 base not matched to a gene. The CDR3 protein is CASSPGTVSYEQYF. The CDR3 DNA reads TGTGCCAGCTCACCAGGGACAGTCTCCTACGAGCAGTACTTC.

The genes are TRBV9 and TRBJ2-5; D may be TRBD2 (6 bases). There are 13 residues in the CDR3. V was pared by 3 bases and J by 7 bases, with 13 bases between. Germline values: CDR1 SGDLS, CDR2 YYNGEE. CDR3 bases: TGTGCCAGCAGCGGACGGGGGTTGGGGACCCAGTACTTC. Translated, it gives CASSGRGLGTQYF.

This chain joins TRBV21-1 and TRBJ2-2. TRBV21-1 is noted as a pseudogene. The CDR3 has 10 residues. CDR3 residues: CANSTGELFF. In DNA, the CDR3 is TGTGCCAACAGCACCGGGGAGCTGTTTTTT.

This clone was picked up a small number of times. The chain recombines TRBV11-2 with TRBJ1-2, with D unresolved. V was trimmed by 7 bases and J by 4 bases, leaving 4 bases between them. Germline assignment: CDR1 SGHAT and CDR2 FQNNGV. There are 10 residues in the CDR3. The CDR3 coding sequence is TGTGCCAGCACCTCCTATGGCTACACCTTC. Translating it yields CASTSYGYTF.

This clone occurred a few times. The gene calls are TRBV5-1 and TRBJ2-7, with D perhaps matching TRBD1 (7 bases). Germline lookup yields CDR1 SGHRS and CDR2 YFSETQ. The CDR3 is 15 residues long. The V and J ends lost 4 bases and 5 bases respectively, with 19 bases between them. CDR3 in DNA: TGCGCCAGCAGCCCTCCCGGCAGGGGGGACCACGAGCAGTACTTC. Translating it yields CASSPPGRGDHEQYF.

The rearrangement uses TRBV11-2 and TRBJ1-2; D unclear. This CDR3 has 13 amino acids. Germline loops: CDR1 SGHAT, CDR2 FQNNGV. The V gene lost 5 bases and the J gene lost 6 bases, with 13 bases spanning the gap. The CDR3 loop reads CASSPPQEDGYTF. The CDR3 bases are TGTGCCAGCAGCCCGCCCCAGGAAGATGGCTACACCTTC.

This chain uses TRBV5-6 with TRBJ2-4, with 7 bases lining up with TRBD1. V was clipped by 4 bases and J by 7 bases; unmatched bases: 17. Germline V gene lookup returns CDR1 SGHDT and CDR2 YYEEEE. The CDR3 runs 17 residues. CDR3 DNA: TGTGCCAGCAGCCTTCGACAGGGCCATTACAAACTGAACATTCAGTACTTC. Its translation is CASSLRQGHYKLNIQYF.

J is TRBJ2-1 and V is TRBV28; D may be TRBD2 (6 bases). The V gene's germline CDR1 is MDHEN and CDR2 SYDVKM. Trimming stripped 3 bases from V and 3 bases from J, with 12 bases between. The CDR3 loop spans 15 amino acids. The CDR3, as DNA: TGTGCCAGCAGTTTTAGCGGAACTCACTACAATGAGCAGTTCTTC. Encoded protein: CASSFSGTHYNEQFF. The complete variable domain, with remaining parts taken from reference TRBV28 and TRBJ2-1, reads DVKVTQSSRYLVKRTGEKVFLECVQDMDHENMFWYRQDPGLGLRLIYFSYDVKMKEKGDIPEGYSVSREKKERFSLILESASTNQTSMYLCASSFSGTHYNEQFFGPGTRLTVL.

The V and J genes are TRBV29-1 and TRBJ1-1, with D unclear. This CDR3 comprises 13 residues. Between the trimmed V and J ends, which lost 2 bases and 0 bases, there was a span of 7 bases. CDR1 and CDR2 (germline): SQVTM, ANQGSEA. CDR3 DNA sequence: TGCAGCGTTGAAAGGAGGTTGAACACTGAAGCTTTCTTT. It codes for CSVERRLNTEAFF.

This sequence joins TRBV7-2 and TRBJ2-7; D could derive from TRBD1 or TRBD2 (5 bases each). The CDR3 consists of 15 residues. The V gene lost 1 base and the J gene lost 2 bases, with 12 bases spanning the gap. Germline values: CDR1 SGHTA, CDR2 FQGNSA. The CDR3 protein is CASSLGGWQTYEQYF. As DNA, the CDR3 is TGTGCCAGCAGCTTAGGGGGGTGGCAGACCTACGAGCAGTACTTC. Together with reference TRBV7-2 and TRBJ2-7, the CDR3 gives the full variable domain: GAGVSQSPSNKVTEKGKDVELRCDPISGHTALYWYRQSLGQGLEFLIYFQGNSAPDKSGLPSDRFSAERTGGSVSTLTIQRTQQEDSAVYLCASSLGGWQTYEQYFGPGTRLTVT.